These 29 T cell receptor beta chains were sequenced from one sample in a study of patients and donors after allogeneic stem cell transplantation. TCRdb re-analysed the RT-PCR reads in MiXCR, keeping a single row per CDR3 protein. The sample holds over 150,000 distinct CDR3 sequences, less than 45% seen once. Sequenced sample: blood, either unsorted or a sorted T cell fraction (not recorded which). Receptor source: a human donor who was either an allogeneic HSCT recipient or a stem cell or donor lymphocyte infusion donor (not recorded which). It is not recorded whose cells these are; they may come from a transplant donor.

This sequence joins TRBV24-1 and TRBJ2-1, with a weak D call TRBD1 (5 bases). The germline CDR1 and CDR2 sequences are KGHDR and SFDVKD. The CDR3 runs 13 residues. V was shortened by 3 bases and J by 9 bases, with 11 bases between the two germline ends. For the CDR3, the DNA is TGTGCCACCAGTGATCGGTCGACAGCTGAGCAGTTCTTC. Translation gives CATSDRSTAEQFF.

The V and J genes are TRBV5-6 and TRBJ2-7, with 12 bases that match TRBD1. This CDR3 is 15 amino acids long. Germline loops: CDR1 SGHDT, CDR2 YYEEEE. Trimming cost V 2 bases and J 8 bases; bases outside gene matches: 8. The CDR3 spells CASSFRDRGPPKQYF. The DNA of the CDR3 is TGTGCCAGCAGCTTTCGGGACAGGGGGCCCCCAAAGCAGTACTTC. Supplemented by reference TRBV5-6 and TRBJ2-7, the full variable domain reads DAGVTQSPTHLIKTRGQQVTLRCSPKSGHDTVSWYQQALGQGPQFIFQYYEEEERQRGNFPDRFSGHQFPNYSSELNVNALLLGDSALYLCASSFRDRGPPKQYFGPGTRLTVT.

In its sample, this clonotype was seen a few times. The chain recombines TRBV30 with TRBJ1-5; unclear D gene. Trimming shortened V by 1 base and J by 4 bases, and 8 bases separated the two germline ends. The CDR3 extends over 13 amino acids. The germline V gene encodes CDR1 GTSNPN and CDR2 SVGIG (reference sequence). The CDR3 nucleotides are TGTGCCTGGAGTGACGGTAGGAATCAGCCCCAGCATTTT. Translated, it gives CAWSDGRNQPQHF.

The CDR3 coding sequence is TGTGCCAGCAGCTTGGAGGACAGGGCTCCCTACGAGCAGTACTTC. Amino acid sequence: CASSLEDRAPYEQYF. The genes are TRBV13 and TRBJ2-7; 8 nucleotides match TRBD1. Germline V CDR1 and CDR2: PRHDT, FYEKMQ (reference sequence). Germline trimming cut 3 bases from V and 2 bases from J; bases unmatched to any gene: 6. This CDR3 spans 15 amino acids. The entire variable domain, with the rest obtained from reference TRBV13 and TRBJ2-7, is as follows: AAGVIQSPRHLIKEKRETATLKCYPIPRHDTVYWYQQGPGQDPQFLISFYEKMQSDKGSIPDRFSAQQFSDYHSELNMSSLELGDSALYFCASSLEDRAPYEQYFGPGTRLTVT.

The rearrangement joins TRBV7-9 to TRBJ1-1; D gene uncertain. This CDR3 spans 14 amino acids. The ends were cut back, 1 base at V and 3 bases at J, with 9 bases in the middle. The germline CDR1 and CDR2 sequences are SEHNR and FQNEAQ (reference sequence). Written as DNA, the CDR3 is TGTGCCAGCAGCTTAGGGAAGTCGCACACTGAAGCTTTCTTT. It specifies CASSLGKSHTEAFF.

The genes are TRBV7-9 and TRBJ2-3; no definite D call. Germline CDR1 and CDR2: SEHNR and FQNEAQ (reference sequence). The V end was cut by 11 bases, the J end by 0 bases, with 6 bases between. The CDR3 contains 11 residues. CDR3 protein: CAPGSTDTQYF. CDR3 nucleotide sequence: TGTGCCCCCGGGAGCACAGATACGCAGTATTTT.

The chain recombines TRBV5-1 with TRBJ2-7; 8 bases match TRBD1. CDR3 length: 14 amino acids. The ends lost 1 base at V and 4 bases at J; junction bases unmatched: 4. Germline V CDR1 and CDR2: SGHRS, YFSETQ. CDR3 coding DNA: TGCGCCAGCAGCTTGACGGGACAGGCTTACGAGCAGTACTTC. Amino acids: CASSLTGQAYEQYF.

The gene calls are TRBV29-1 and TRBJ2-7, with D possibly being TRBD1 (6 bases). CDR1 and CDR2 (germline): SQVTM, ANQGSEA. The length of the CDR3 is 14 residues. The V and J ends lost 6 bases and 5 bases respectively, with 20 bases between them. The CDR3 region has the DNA TGCAGCGTCGGTACAGGGAAAATTAGCCACGAGCAGTACTTC. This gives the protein CSVGTGKISHEQYF.

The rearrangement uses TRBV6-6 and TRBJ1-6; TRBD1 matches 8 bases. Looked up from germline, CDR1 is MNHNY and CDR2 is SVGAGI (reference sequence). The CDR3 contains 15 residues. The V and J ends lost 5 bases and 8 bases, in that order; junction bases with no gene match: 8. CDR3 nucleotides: TGTGCCAGCAGTCACCGGGACAGGAACTATTCACCCCTCCACTTT. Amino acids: CASSHRDRNYSPLHF.

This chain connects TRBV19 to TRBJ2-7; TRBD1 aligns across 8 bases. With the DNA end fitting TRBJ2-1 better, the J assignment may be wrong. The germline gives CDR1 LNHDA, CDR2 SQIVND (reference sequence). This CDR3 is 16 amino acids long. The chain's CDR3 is CASSLRTGRIPYEQFF. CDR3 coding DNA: TGTGCCAGTAGTCTCCGGACAGGGCGAATCCCCTACGAGCAGTTCTTC.

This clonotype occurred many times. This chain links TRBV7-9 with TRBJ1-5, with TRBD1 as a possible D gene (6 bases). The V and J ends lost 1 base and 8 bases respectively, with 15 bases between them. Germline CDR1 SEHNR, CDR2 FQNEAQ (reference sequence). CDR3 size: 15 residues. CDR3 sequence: CASSLVIGGLEPQHF. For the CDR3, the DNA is TGTGCCAGCAGCTTAGTAATTGGGGGCCTGGAGCCCCAGCATTTT.

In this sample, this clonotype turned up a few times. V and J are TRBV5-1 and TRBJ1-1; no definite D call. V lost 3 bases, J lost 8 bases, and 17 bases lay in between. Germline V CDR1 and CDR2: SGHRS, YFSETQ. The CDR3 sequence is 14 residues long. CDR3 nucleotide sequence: TGCGCCAGCAGCTCAAGGGAGGCGACCCTAGAAGCTTTCTTT. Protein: CASSSREATLEAFF. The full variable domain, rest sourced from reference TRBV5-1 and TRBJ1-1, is KAGVTQTPRYLIKTRGQQVTLSCSPISGHRSVSWYQQTPGQGLQFLFEYFSETQRNKGNFPGRFSGRQFSNSRSEMNVSTLELGDSALYLCASSSREATLEAFFGQGTRLTVV.

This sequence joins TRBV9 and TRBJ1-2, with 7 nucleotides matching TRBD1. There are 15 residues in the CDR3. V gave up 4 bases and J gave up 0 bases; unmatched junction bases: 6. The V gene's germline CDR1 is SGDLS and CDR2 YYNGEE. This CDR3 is CASSSRDRPNYGYTF. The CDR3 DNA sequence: TGTGCCAGCAGCTCGCGGGACAGACCTAACTATGGCTACACCTTC.

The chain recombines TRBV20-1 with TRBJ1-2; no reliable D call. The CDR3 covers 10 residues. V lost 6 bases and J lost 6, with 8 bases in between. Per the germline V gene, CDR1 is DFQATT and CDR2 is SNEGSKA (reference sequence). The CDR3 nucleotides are TGCAGTGCGCGACACGATGGCTACACCTTC. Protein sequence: CSARHDGYTF.

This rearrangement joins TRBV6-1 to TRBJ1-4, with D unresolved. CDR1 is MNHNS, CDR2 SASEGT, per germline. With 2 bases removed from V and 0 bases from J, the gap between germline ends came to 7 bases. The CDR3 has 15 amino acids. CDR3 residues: CASSEWAATNEKLFF. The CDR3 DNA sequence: TGTGCCAGCAGTGAATGGGCAGCAACTAATGAAAAACTGTTTTTT.

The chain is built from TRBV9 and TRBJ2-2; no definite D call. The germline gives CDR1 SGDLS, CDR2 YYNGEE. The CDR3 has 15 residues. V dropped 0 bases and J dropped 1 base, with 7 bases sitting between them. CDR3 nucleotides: TGTGCCAGCAGCGTAGTGGCAGGGAACACCGGGGAGCTGTTTTTT. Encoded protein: CASSVVAGNTGELFF.

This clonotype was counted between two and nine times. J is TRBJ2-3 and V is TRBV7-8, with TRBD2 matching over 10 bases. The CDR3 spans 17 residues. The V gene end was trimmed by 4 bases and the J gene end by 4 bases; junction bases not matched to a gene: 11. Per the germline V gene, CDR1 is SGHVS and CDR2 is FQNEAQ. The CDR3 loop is CASSSRPLGTSADTQYF. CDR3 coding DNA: TGTGCCAGCAGCTCTCGACCTCTGGGGACTAGCGCAGATACGCAGTATTTT. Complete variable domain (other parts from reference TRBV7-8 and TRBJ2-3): GAGVSQSPRYKVAKRGQDVALRCDPISGHVSLFWYQQALGQGPEFLTYFQNEAQLDKSGLPSDRFFAERPEGSVSTLKIQRTQQEDSAVYLCASSSRPLGTSADTQYFGPGTRLTVL.

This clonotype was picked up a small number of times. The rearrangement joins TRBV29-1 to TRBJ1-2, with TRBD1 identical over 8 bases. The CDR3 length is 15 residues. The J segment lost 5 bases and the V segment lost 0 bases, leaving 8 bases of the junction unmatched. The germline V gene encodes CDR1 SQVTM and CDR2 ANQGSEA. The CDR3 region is CSVEDLQGVLYGYTF. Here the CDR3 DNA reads TGCAGCGTTGAAGACCTACAGGGGGTCCTATATGGCTACACCTTC.

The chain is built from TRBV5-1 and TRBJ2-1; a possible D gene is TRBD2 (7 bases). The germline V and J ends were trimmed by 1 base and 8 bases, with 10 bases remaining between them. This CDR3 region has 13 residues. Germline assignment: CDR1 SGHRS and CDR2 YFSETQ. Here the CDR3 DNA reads TGCGCCAGCAGCTTGCGGGGGGCGGATGAGCAGTTCTTC. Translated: CASSLRGADEQFF.

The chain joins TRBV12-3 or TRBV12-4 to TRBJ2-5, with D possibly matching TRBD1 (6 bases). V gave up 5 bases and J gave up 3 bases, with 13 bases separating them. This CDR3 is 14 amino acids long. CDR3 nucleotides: TGTGCCAGCAGTACCCGGACAGAAGAAGAGACCCAGTACTTC. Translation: CASSTRTEEETQYF.

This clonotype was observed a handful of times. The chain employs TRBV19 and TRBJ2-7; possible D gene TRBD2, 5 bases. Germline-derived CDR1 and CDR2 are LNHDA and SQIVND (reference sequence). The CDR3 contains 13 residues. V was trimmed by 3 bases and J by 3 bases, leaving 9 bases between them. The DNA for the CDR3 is TGTGCCAGTAGTATCCGAGGGTACTACGAGCAGTACTTC. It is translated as CASSIRGYYEQYF.

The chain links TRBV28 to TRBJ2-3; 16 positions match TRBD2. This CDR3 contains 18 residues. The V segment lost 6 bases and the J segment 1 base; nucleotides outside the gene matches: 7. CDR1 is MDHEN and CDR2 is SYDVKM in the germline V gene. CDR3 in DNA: TGTGCCAGCAGAACTCTGGGACTAGCGGGAGGGGGCACAGATACGCAGTATTTT. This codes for CASRTLGLAGGGTDTQYF.

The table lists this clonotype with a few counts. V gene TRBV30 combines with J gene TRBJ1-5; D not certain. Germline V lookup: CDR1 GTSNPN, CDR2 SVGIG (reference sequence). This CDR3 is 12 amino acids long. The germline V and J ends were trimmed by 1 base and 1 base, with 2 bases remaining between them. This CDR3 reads CAWSDSNQPQHF. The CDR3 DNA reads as TGTGCCTGGAGTGACAGCAATCAGCCCCAGCATTTT.

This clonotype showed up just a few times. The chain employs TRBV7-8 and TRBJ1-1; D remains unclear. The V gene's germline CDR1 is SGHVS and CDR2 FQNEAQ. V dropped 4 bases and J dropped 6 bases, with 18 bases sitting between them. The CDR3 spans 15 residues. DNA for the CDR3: TGTGCCAGCAGCTCTCCCTCGGCAGTCGGCCCTGAAGCTTTCTTT. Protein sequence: CASSSPSAVGPEAFF.

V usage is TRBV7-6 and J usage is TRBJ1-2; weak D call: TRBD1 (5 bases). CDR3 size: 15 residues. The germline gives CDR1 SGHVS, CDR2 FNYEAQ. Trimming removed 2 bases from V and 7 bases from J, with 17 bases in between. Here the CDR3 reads CASSLRGEGPGGYTF. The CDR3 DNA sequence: TGTGCCAGCAGCTTAAGAGGAGAGGGGCCGGGTGGCTACACCTTC.

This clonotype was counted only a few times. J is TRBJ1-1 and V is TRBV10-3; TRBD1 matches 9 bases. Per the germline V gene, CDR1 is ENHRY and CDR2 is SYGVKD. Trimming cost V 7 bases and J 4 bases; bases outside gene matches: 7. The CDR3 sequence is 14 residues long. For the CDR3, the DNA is TGTGCCATCACCTGGGACAGGGTGGGCACTGAAGCTTTCTTT. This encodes CAITWDRVGTEAFF.

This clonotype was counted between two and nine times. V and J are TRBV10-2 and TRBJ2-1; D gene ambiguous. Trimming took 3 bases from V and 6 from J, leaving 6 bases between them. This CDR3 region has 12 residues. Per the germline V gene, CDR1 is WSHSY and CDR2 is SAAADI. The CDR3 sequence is CASSDFPNEQFF. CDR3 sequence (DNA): TGCGCCAGCAGTGACTTTCCCAATGAGCAGTTCTTC.

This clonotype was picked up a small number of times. CDR3 DNA: TGTGCCAGCAGCTCCCTGGGGGGGACACGCAACACCGGGGAGCTGTTTTTT. Translation gives CASSSLGGTRNTGELFF. The chain employs TRBV5-5 and TRBJ2-2; weak D call: TRBD2 (7 bases). V lost 3 bases, J lost 2 bases, and 17 bases lay in between. CDR1 and CDR2 (germline): SGHKS, YYEKEE (reference sequence). This CDR3 has 17 residues.

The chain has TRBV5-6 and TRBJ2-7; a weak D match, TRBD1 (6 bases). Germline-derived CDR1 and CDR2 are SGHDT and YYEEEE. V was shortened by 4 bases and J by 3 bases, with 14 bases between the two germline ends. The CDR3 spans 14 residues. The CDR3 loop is CASSTWTESYEQYF. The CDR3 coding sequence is TGTGCCAGCAGCACCTGGACAGAGAGCTACGAGCAGTACTTC.